The 26 T cell receptor beta chains reported below all come from one sample, sequenced in a study of breast tumors, draining lymph nodes, adjacent tissues. Breast cancer patients provided tissue from their axillary draining lymph nodes. TCRdb re-called the multiplex PCR reads with MiXCR, one entry per CDR3 protein. The sample has approximately 190,000 distinct CDR3 sequences; around 33% are singletons. Sequencing was done on a sample of axillary lymph node tissue. The receptors stem from a female donor with breast cancer. Some clones in this sample may be carry-over from other donors' samples.

Details on this clonotype: Being one base from a much bigger clone, this may be a read error. The V gene is TRBV24-1, the J gene TRBJ1-1; TRBD1 might be the D (6 bases). Trimming removed 9 bases at V and 4 bases at J, with 11 bases between. Germline CDR1 is KGHDR and CDR2 is SFDVKD. This CDR3 spans 12 amino acids. DNA for the CDR3: TGTGCCACCCGGGGACAAGGCACTGAAGCTTTCTTT. Its translation: CATRGQGTEAFF.

Written as DNA, the CDR3 is TGCAGCATAAGCGGGGGTAGCGCCGAGCAGTACTTC. It codes for CSISGGSAEQYF. V is TRBV29-1 and J is TRBJ2-7, with TRBD2 matching 8 bases. Losses at the gene ends were 8 bases for V and 6 bases for J; bases not matched to a gene: 9. The CDR3 has 12 residues. Germline CDR1 reads SQVTM; CDR2 reads ANQGSEA.

This clonotype was seen at least ten times. The chain carries TRBV18 and TRBJ2-5; D not certain. The CDR3 consists of 14 residues. V lost 7 bases to trimming and J lost 1 base, with 13 bases between them. CDR1 is KGHSH and CDR2 is LQKENI in the germline V gene. CDR3 sequence: CASFQRSIQETQYF. CDR3 nucleotides: TGTGCCAGCTTTCAGAGGAGTATCCAAGAGACCCAGTACTTC.

This chain links TRBV20-1 with TRBJ1-2; no definite D call. The CDR3 is 15 residues long. Trimming took 0 bases from V and 0 from J, leaving 11 bases between them. The germline gives CDR1 DFQATT, CDR2 SNEGSKA (reference sequence). CDR3 residues: CSARDLLLTNYGYTF. The CDR3 nucleotides are TGCAGTGCTAGAGATCTCCTGTTGACTAACTATGGCTACACCTTC.

This clonotype was seen a handful of times. A much more abundant neighbour one base away suggests this may be a read error. This rearrangement joins TRBV7-2 to TRBJ1-2; tentative D call: TRBD1 (5 bases). This CDR3 is built from 15 residues. Germline V CDR1 and CDR2: SGHTA, FQGNSA. The CDR3 is CASSPFSGADYGYPF. The CDR3 bases are TGTGCCAGCAGCCCTTTTTCTGGGGCGGACTATGGCTACCCCTTC.

This clonotype occurred many times. The chain joins TRBV19 to TRBJ2-7, with D hard to call. Germline CDR1 and CDR2: LNHDA and SQIVND (reference sequence). V dropped 5 bases and J dropped 3 bases, with 8 bases sitting between them. The CDR3 sequence is 12 residues long. Written as DNA, the CDR3 is TGTGCCAGTAGTGCCGGTATCTACGAGCAGTACTTC. This sequence encodes CASSAGIYEQYF.

This clonotype was counted at least ten times. This chain uses TRBV9 with TRBJ2-1, with D tentatively TRBD1 or TRBD2 (5 bases each). This CDR3 has 17 amino acids. The germline V and J ends were trimmed by 0 bases and 0 bases, with 13 bases remaining between them. Per germline, CDR1 SGDLS and CDR2 YYNGEE. The CDR3 loop is CASSVAYGASSYNEQFF. CDR3 bases: TGTGCCAGCAGCGTAGCGTACGGGGCGAGCTCCTACAATGAGCAGTTCTTC.

This clonotype has a count of ten or more. The junction departs from germline at one end; a sequencing error may be responsible. This chain uses TRBV20-1 with TRBJ2-5; D remains ambiguous. The germline V gene encodes CDR1 DFQATT and CDR2 SNEGSKA (reference sequence). The CDR3 has 11 residues. CDR3 DNA sequence: TGCAGTGCTAGAATGTCGGAGACCCAGTCCTTC. The encoded protein is CSARMSETQSF.

This clonotype was counted only a few times. The J gene is TRBJ1-6, the V gene TRBV20-1, with unresolved D. Germline CDR1 is DFQATT and CDR2 is SNEGSKA (reference sequence). The CDR3 sequence is 15 residues long. The V end was cut by 1 base, the J end by 1 base, with 8 bases between. The CDR3 loop reads CSARATGSYNSPLHF. As DNA, the CDR3 is TGCAGTGCTAGAGCAACCGGGTCCTATAATTCACCCCTCCACTTT.

This clonotype has more than one count but fewer than ten. CDR3 bases: TGTGCCTGGAGTGTCGTTAGCAATCAGCCCCAGCATTTT. Its translation: CAWSVVSNQPQHF. This chain connects TRBV30 to TRBJ1-5; D is ambiguous. Germline CDR1 is GTSNPN and CDR2 is SVGIG (reference sequence). V was clipped by 0 bases and J by 0 bases, with 3 bases between them. This CDR3 is 13 amino acids long.

This clonotype was observed a handful of times. The chain combines TRBV29-1 with TRBJ1-3; 7 bases map to TRBD1. Trimming at V came to 1 base and at J to 4 bases, leaving 25 bases not matched to a gene. CDR3 size: 21 residues. The germline gives CDR1 SQVTM, CDR2 ANQGSEA. The CDR3 loop is CSVEAPQTGQRGPRAGNTIYF. The CDR3 region has the DNA TGCAGCGTTGAAGCGCCGCAGACAGGGCAGAGAGGTCCGAGAGCCGGAAACACCATATATTTT.

This clonotype was found a few times. The rearrangement joins TRBV10-3 to TRBJ2-1, with 7 bases identical to TRBD1. The CDR3 runs to 15 residues. V shed 3 bases and J 8 bases; nucleotides not matched to a gene: 10. Per germline, CDR1 ENHRY and CDR2 SYGVKD. CDR3 residues: CAISEGDRTDDEQFF. CDR3 nucleotides: TGTGCCATCAGTGAAGGGGACAGAACAGACGATGAGCAGTTCTTC.

This clonotype appeared many times. The chain uses TRBV29-1 and TRBJ2-1; 7 bases fit TRBD2. Germline-derived CDR1 and CDR2 are SQVTM and ANQGSEA. The J segment lost 7 bases and the V segment lost 7 bases, leaving 13 bases of the junction unmatched. The CDR3 is 14 amino acids. The CDR3 reads CSAEGLAEGNEQFF. In DNA form, the CDR3 reads TGCAGCGCCGAAGGGCTAGCGGAGGGGAATGAGCAGTTCTTC.

Ten or more counts support this clonotype. The chain uses TRBV5-1 and TRBJ2-5; TRBD1 aligns across 8 bases. This CDR3 has 15 amino acids. J lost 9 bases, V lost 0 bases, and 10 bases had no gene match. Germline CDR1 and CDR2: SGHRS and YFSETQ. The CDR3 nucleotides are TGCGCCAGCAGCTTGGAGACAGGGGCCAGTGGGGCCCAGTACTTC. It is translated as CASSLETGASGAQYF.

This clonotype was seen many times. V gene TRBV20-1 combines with J gene TRBJ1-2, with TRBD1 identical over 10 bases. The CDR3 runs 18 residues. V trimming: 1 base; J trimming: 0 bases; junction bases outside the gene matches: 11. The germline gives CDR1 DFQATT, CDR2 SNEGSKA (reference sequence). CDR3 sequence: CSARAPGQGTPTNYGYTF. In DNA form, the CDR3 reads TGCAGTGCTAGAGCCCCGGGACAGGGGACCCCCACTAACTATGGCTACACCTTC.

With respect to this clonotype: It may be a read error: a sequence one base away is much more abundant. The chain recombines TRBV7-2 with TRBJ2-1; a weak D match, TRBD1 (6 bases). CDR3 size: 16 residues. The germline gives CDR1 SGHTA, CDR2 FQGNSA. The CDR3 loop reads CASSFEQGFTYNGQFF. The CDR3 nucleotides read TGTGCCAGCAGCTTCGAACAGGGATTTACCTACAATGGGCAGTTCTTC.

The chain employs TRBV2 and TRBJ1-2; D perhaps matches TRBD1 (6 bases). The CDR3 runs to 14 residues. Germline V gene data show CDR1 as SNHLY and CDR2 as FYNNEI. In DNA form, the CDR3 reads TGTGCTCCGGACAGCGCCCCGAGGGGCTATGGCTACACCTTC. Translating gives CAPDSAPRGYGYTF.

This clonotype was counted ten times or more. The V call is TRBV18, the J call TRBJ2-7, with D possibly TRBD1 on 6 matching bases. Germline assignment: CDR1 KGHSH and CDR2 LQKENI. The CDR3 is 12 amino acids. The V end lost 3 bases, the J end lost 7 bases, and 10 bases lay between the germline ends. The CDR3: CASSPYTGEQYF. In DNA form, the CDR3 reads TGTGCCAGCTCACCGTACACAGGGGAGCAGTACTTC.

As for this clonotype: This could be a read error, since a much larger clone is one nucleotide away. The chain couples TRBV19 to TRBJ2-2; 10 bases line up with TRBD1. The CDR3 runs to 14 residues. Germline-derived CDR1 and CDR2 are LNHDA and SQIVND (reference sequence). CDR3 sequence reads: CASEGTGVTGELSF. As DNA, the CDR3 is TGTGCCAGTGAGGGGACAGGGGTCACCGGGGAGCTGTCTTTT. The whole variable domain, filled in from reference TRBV19 and TRBJ2-2, reads DGGITQSPKYLFRKEGQNVTLSCEQNLNHDAMYWYRQDPGQGLRLIYYSQIVNDFQKGDIAEGYSVSREKKESFPLTVTSAQKNPTAFYLCASEGTGVTGELSFGEGSRLTVL.

The sample holds many counts of this clonotype. J is TRBJ2-7 and V is TRBV20-1, with 7 bases identical to TRBD1. Germline assignment: CDR1 DFQATT and CDR2 SNEGSKA (reference sequence). This CDR3 region has 14 residues. With 5 bases clipped from V and 0 bases from J, the junction kept 7 bases outside the gene matches. This chain's CDR3 is CSAHTQGTSYEQYF. The CDR3 region has the DNA TGCAGTGCTCATACACAGGGGACCTCCTACGAGCAGTACTTC.

The sample holds many counts of this clonotype. This sequence joins TRBV6-6 and TRBJ2-7, with 7 bases identical to TRBD1. V dropped 2 bases and J dropped 3; count of bases not matched to a gene: 4. This CDR3 is 14 amino acids long. The germline gives CDR1 MNHNY, CDR2 SVGAGI (reference sequence). CDR3 in DNA: TGTGCCAGCAGTTACCTCGACAGGGTCTACGAGCAGTACTTC. The encoded protein is CASSYLDRVYEQYF.

The chain couples TRBV9 to TRBJ1-3, with a tentative D call TRBD1 (6 bases). The CDR3 is 15 amino acids. Germline loops: CDR1 SGDLS, CDR2 YYNGEE. Trimming shortened V by 4 bases and J by 7 bases, and 18 bases separated the two germline ends. The CDR3 spells CASSTFGTGGNTIYF. The CDR3 DNA reads TGTGCCAGCAGCACTTTTGGGACGGGGGGCAACACCATATATTTT.

In its sample, this clonotype was seen many times. This sequence joins TRBV7-9 and TRBJ2-4, with unresolved D. V gave up 0 bases and J gave up 3 bases, with 6 bases separating them. Germline CDR1 SEHNR, CDR2 FQNEAQ (reference sequence). This CDR3 comprises 14 residues. CDR3 in amino acids: CASSLAGGKNIQYF. CDR3 nucleotides: TGTGCCAGCAGCTTAGCGGGTGGCAAAAACATTCAGTACTTC.

This clonotype was seen many times. This chain links TRBV7-2 with TRBJ2-7; 14 bases map to TRBD2. The V gene's germline CDR1 is SGHTA and CDR2 FQGNSA. The CDR3 length is 14 residues. Trimming took 5 bases from V and 12 from J; bases not matched to a gene: 9. The CDR3 DNA follows: TGTGCCAGCAGCCCTGGACTAGCGGGGGGCCCACGGTACTTC. Protein sequence: CASSPGLAGGPRYF.

This clonotype has ten or more counts. This chain joins TRBV5-5 and TRBJ2-7; no definite D call. CDR1 is SGHKS and CDR2 is YYEKEE in the germline V gene (reference sequence). Trimming pared 3 bases from V and 3 bases from J, leaving 4 bases between. CDR3 size: 11 residues. The CDR3 loop is CASSSNYEQYF. The CDR3 DNA sequence: TGTGCCAGCAGCTCCAACTACGAGCAGTACTTC. The variable domain in full, completed from reference TRBV5-5 and TRBJ2-7, reads DAGVTQSPTHLIKTRGQQVTLRCSPISGHKSVSWYQQVLGQGPQFIFQYYEKEERGRGNFPDRFSARQFPNYSSELNVNALLLGDSALYLCASSSNYEQYFGPGTRLTVT.

Notes on this clonotype: Since a much larger clone is just one base distant, this may be a read error. This chain links TRBV20-1 with TRBJ2-7; 8 bases map to TRBD1. Germline CDR1 and CDR2: DFQATT and SNEGSKA (reference sequence). This CDR3 region has 12 residues. CDR3 sequence (DNA): TGCAGTGCCCAGGACAGGGAGTACGAGCCGTACTTC. Amino acids: CSAQDREYEPYF.